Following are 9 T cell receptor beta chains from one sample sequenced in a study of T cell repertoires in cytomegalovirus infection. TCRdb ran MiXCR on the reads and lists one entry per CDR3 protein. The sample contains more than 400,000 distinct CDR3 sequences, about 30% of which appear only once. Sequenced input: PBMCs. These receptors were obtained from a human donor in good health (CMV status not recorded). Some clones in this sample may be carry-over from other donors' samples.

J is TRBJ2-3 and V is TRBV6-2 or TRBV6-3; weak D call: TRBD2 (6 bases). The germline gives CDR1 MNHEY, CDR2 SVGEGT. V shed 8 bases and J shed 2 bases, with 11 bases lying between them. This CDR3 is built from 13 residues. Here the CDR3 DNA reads TGTGCCAGCGGACGGACTAACACAGATACGCAGTATTTT. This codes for CASGRTNTDTQYF.

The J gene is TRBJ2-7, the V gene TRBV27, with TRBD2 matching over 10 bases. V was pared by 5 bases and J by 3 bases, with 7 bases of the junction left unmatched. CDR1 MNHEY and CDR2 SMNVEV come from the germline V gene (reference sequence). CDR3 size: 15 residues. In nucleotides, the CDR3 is TGTGCCAGCAGTCCAGCGGGAGGGCCCTACTACGAGCAGTACTTC. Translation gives CASSPAGGPYYEQYF.

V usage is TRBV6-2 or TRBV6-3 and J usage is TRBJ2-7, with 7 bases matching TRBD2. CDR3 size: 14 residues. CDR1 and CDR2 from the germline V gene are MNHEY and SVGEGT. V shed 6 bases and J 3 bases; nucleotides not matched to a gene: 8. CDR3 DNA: TGTGCCAGCAGCCCCGGACTAGGGATCTACGAGCAGTACTTC. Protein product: CASSPGLGIYEQYF.

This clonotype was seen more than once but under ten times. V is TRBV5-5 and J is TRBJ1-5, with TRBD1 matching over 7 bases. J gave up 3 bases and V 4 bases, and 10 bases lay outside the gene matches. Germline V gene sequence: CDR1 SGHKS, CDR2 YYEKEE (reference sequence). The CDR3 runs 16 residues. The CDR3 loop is CASSATGTANNQPQHF. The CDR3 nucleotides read TGTGCCAGCAGCGCGACCGGGACAGCCAACAATCAGCCCCAGCATTTT.

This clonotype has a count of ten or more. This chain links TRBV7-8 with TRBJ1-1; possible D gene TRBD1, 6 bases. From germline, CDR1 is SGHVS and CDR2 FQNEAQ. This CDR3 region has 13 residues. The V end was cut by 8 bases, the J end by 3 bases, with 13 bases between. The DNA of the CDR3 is TGTGCCAGCTATAGAAACAGGGACACTGAAGCTTTCTTT. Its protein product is CASYRNRDTEAFF. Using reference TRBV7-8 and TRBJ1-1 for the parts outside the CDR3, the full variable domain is GAGVSQSPRYKVAKRGQDVALRCDPISGHVSLFWYQQALGQGPEFLTYFQNEAQLDKSGLPSDRFFAERPEGSVSTLKIQRTQQEDSAVYLCASYRNRDTEAFFGQGTRLTVV.

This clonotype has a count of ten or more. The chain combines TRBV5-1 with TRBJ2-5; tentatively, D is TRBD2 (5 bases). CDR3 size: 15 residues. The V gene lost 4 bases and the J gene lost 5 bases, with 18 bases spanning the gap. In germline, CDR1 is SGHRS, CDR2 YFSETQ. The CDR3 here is CASSIDRGNSETQYF. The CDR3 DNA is TGCGCCAGCAGCATTGATCGGGGTAACTCGGAGACCCAGTACTTC.

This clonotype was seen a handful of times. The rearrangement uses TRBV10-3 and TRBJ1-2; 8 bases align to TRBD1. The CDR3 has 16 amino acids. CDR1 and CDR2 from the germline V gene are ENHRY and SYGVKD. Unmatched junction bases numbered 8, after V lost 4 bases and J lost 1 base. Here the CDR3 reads CAISGYPGQDNYGYTF. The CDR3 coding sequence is TGTGCCATCAGTGGCTACCCGGGACAGGATAACTATGGCTACACCTTC.

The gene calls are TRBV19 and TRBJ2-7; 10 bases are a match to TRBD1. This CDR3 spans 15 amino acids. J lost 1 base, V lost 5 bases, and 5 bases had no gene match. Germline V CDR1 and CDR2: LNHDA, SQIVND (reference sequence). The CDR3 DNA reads TGTGCCAGTAGTGAGGCGGGACAGGGGTCCTACGAGCAGTACTTC. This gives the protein CASSEAGQGSYEQYF.

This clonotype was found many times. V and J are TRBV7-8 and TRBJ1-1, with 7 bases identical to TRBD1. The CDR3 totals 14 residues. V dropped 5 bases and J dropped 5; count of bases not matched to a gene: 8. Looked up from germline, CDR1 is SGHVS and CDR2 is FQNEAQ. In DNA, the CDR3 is TGTGCCAGCAGCGCCATGCAGGGGGTAACTGAAGCTTTCTTT. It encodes CASSAMQGVTEAFF.